The 17 T cell receptor beta chains presented below share a single source sample, sequenced in a study of breast tumors, draining lymph nodes, adjacent tissues. Each CDR3 protein gets one entry after TCRdb re-called the multiplex PCR reads with MiXCR. The data contain 130,000 or so distinct CDR3 sequences, 30% to 35% of them singletons. Breast cancer patients provided tissue from their axillary draining lymph nodes. Sequenced input: axillary lymph node tissue. The receptors derive from a female donor with breast cancer. Some clones in this sample may be carry-over from other donors' samples.

For this clonotype: A much more abundant neighbour one base away suggests this may be a read error. The gene calls are TRBV6-1 and TRBJ1-5; D gene unclear. Deletions cut 7 bases from V and 2 bases from J, with 15 bases between. The CDR3 covers 15 residues. In germline, CDR1 is MNHNS, CDR2 SASEGT. This CDR3 is CASTDQRAGNQPQHF. The CDR3 nucleotides read TGTGCCAGCACCGACCAGAGGGCCGGCAATCAGCCCCAGCATTTT.

This clonotype was found many times. V is TRBV4-2 and J is TRBJ2-3; tentatively, D is TRBD1 or TRBD2 (5 bases each). CDR3 length equals 13 residues. V lost 5 bases and J 4 bases, leaving 10 bases between the germline ends. From germline, CDR1 is LGHNA and CDR2 YNFKEQ. The CDR3 is CASSGGEADTQYF. In DNA form, the CDR3 reads TGTGCCAGCAGCGGGGGAGAGGCAGATACGCAGTATTTT.

This clonotype came up many times. The chain joins TRBV14 to TRBJ1-2; the D gene is possibly TRBD1 (5 bases). V dropped 7 bases and J dropped 7 bases, with 16 bases sitting between them. Germline V gives CDR1 SGHDN, CDR2 FVKESK. The CDR3 runs 13 residues. In DNA, the CDR3 is TGTGCCAGCAAGGTTCAGGGCCTTCCTGGCTACACCTTC. Translated, it gives CASKVQGLPGYTF.

This clonotype was recorded only once. The chain joins TRBV7-2 to TRBJ2-2, with D possibly matching TRBD2 (7 bases). The CDR3 is 15 residues long. Per the germline V gene, CDR1 is SGHTA and CDR2 is FQGNSA. Trimming took off 5 bases at V and 7 bases at J, with 17 bases between the two ends. The CDR3 DNA sequence: TGTGCCAGCAGCGGGGGGGGCGGGGTACACGGGGAGCTGTTTTTT. Protein: CASSGGGGVHGELFF.

The sample holds many counts of this clonotype. This sequence joins TRBV6-5 and TRBJ2-3; a possible D gene is TRBD2 (5 bases). Germline CDR1 reads MNHEY; CDR2 reads SVGAGI. This CDR3 has 17 amino acids. Trimming cost V 0 bases and J 4 bases, with 17 bases left between them. CDR3 DNA sequence: TGTGCCAGCAGTTACTCGAAAAATCTAGCAGGTTCAGATACGCAGTATTTT. Its translation: CASSYSKNLAGSDTQYF.

This chain uses TRBV5-1 with TRBJ1-1, with D perhaps TRBD1 (6 bases). Trimming removed 0 bases from V and 4 bases from J, with 13 bases in between. CDR1 and CDR2 (germline): SGHRS, YFSETQ. The CDR3 loop spans 15 amino acids. CDR3 in amino acids: CASSLVRGAGTEAFF. For the CDR3, the DNA is TGCGCCAGCAGCTTGGTCCGGGGGGCGGGCACTGAAGCTTTCTTT.

At least ten counts were recorded for this clonotype. The rearrangement uses TRBV7-8 and TRBJ1-6; D may be TRBD1 (6 bases). The CDR3 runs to 16 residues. Germline V gene sequence: CDR1 SGHVS, CDR2 FQNEAQ. Trimming cost V 0 bases and J 14 bases, with 20 bases left between them. The CDR3 coding sequence is TGTGCCAGCAGCTTAGCGCAAATGGGGGCCCTAGAGGCCCTCCACTTT. It encodes CASSLAQMGALEALHF.

This clonotype showed up many times. This chain uses TRBV20-1 with TRBJ2-5; 9 nucleotides line up with TRBD2. Germline V gene data show CDR1 as DFQATT and CDR2 as SNEGSKA (reference sequence). Trimming removed 0 bases from V and 4 bases from J; junction bases left unmatched: 9. The CDR3 has 16 residues. The CDR3 protein is CSARDGGGGAGETQYF. CDR3 DNA sequence: TGCAGTGCTAGAGATGGTGGCGGGGGGGCCGGAGAGACCCAGTACTTC.

V usage is TRBV7-7 and J usage is TRBJ2-6, with D maybe TRBD1 (6 bases). The CDR3 length is 18 residues. The ends were cut back, 8 bases at V and 3 bases at J, with 23 bases in the middle. Looked up from germline, CDR1 is SSHAT and CDR2 is FNYEAQ (reference sequence). CDR3 sequence reads: CASEQGPGHSGGANVLTF. CDR3 bases: TGTGCCAGCGAACAGGGACCGGGCCACTCGGGTGGGGCCAACGTCCTGACTTTC.

Comments on this clonotype: A single base separates this from a much larger clone, so it may be a read error. The rearrangement links TRBV7-9 to TRBJ2-6; D is undetermined. This CDR3 region has 15 residues. CDR1 and CDR2 from the germline V gene are SEHNR and FQNEAQ (reference sequence). The CDR3 DNA is TGTGCCAGCAGCTTACATATCTCTGGGGTCAACGTCCTGCCTTTC. This encodes CASSLHISGVNVLPF.

About this clonotype: This may come from a read error, since a much larger clone is one base off. The chain couples TRBV4-3 to TRBJ2-3, with 9 positions matching TRBD2. The junction had 12 bases not matched to a gene; V was cut back by 1 base and J by 1 base. The CDR3 sequence is 19 residues long. Germline lookup yields CDR1 LGHNA and CDR2 YSLEER. The CDR3 reads CASSQAYLQVAGGTDTQYF. CDR3 in DNA: TGCGCCAGCAGCCAAGCATACCTTCAAGTAGCGGGGGGCACAGATACGCAGTATTTT.

This clonotype was counted ten times or more. The chain is built from TRBV4-1 and TRBJ2-7, with unresolved D. Germline V gene sequence: CDR1 MGHRA, CDR2 YSYEKL. The CDR3 length is 14 residues. V dropped 1 base and J dropped 2 bases, with 9 bases sitting between them. The CDR3 reads CASSQGPRPYEQYF. Here the CDR3 DNA reads TGCGCCAGCAGCCAAGGTCCTCGACCCTACGAGCAGTACTTC.

Only a few counts were recorded for this clonotype. The genes are TRBV10-1 and TRBJ2-1, with 7 bases matching TRBD2. This CDR3 region has 15 residues. V lost 4 bases and J lost 7; bases outside the gene matches: 10. CDR1 and CDR2 (germline): WNHNN, SYGVQD (reference sequence). The CDR3 coding sequence is TGCGCCAGCAGTGTCAGTCCCGGGACTATTAATGAGCAGTTCTTC. Its protein is CASSVSPGTINEQFF.

This clonotype was seen repeatedly, ten times or more. V and J are TRBV7-8 and TRBJ1-5; TRBD1 might be the D (5 bases). Between the trimmed V and J ends, which lost 7 bases and 6 bases, there was a span of 13 bases. CDR1 and CDR2 from the germline V gene are SGHVS and FQNEAQ. There are 13 residues in the CDR3. Here the CDR3 DNA reads TGTGCCAGCACCCTGGTCGGGGGTCAGCCCCAGCATTTT. It is translated as CASTLVGGQPQHF.

This clonotype was recorded at least ten times. This chain connects TRBV24-1 to TRBJ2-7; D is unclear. CDR1 is KGHDR, CDR2 SFDVKD, per germline. The CDR3 runs to 10 residues. V was cut by 9 bases and J by 6 bases, with 8 bases left in between. The CDR3, as DNA: TGTGCCACCGGTATGCGCGAGCAGTACGTC. Residues: CATGMREQYV.

The V call is TRBV11-3, the J call TRBJ2-7; the match to TRBD2 covers 14 bases. J lost 6 bases, V lost 5 bases, and 3 bases had no gene match. The CDR3 is 14 amino acids. Germline lookup yields CDR1 SGHNT and CDR2 YENEEA. CDR3 sequence reads: CASSPGLAGGEQYF. DNA for the CDR3: TGTGCCAGCAGCCCCGGACTAGCGGGAGGCGAGCAGTACTTC.

In the case of this clonotype: The junction does not match germline at one end; this may be a read error. The rearrangement uses TRBV20-1 and TRBJ1-5; D call uncertain. The CDR3 sequence is 16 residues long. CDR1 DFQATT and CDR2 SNEGSKA come from the germline V gene (reference sequence). The CDR3 nucleotides read TGCAGTGCCTTAGGCGAGCACAGCAATACCAATCGGCCCCAGCATTTT. Amino acid sequence: CSALGEHSNTNRPQHF.